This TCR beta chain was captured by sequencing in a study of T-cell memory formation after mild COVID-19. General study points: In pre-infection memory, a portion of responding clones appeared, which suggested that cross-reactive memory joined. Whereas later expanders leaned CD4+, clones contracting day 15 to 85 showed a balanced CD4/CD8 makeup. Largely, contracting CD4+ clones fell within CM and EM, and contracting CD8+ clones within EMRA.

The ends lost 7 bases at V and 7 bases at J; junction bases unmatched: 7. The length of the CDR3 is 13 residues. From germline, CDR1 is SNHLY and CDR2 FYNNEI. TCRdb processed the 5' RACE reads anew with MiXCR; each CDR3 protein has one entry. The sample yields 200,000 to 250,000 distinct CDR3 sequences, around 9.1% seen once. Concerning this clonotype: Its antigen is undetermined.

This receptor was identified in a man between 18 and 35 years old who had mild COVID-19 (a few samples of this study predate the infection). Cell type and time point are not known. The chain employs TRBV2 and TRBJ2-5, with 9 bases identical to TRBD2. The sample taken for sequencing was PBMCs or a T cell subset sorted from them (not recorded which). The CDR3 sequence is CASTLAGEGTQYF. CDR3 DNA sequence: TGTGCCAGCACCTTAGCGGGGGAGGGGACCCAGTACTTC.